These 22 T cell receptor beta chains were sequenced from one sample in a study of beta chain features in type 1 diabetes. Every bit of the isolated RNA underwent reverse transcription, so sequencing read expressed TCRB transcripts. TCRdb's copy holds only in-frame clones and misses some; the assay was immunoSEQ multiplex PCR. Of fewer than 200,000 clones in the sample, more than 10% were seen once. The specimen was central memory CD4+ T cells from blood. The receptors stem from a woman aged 18-29 years in good health.

This clone was observed many times. The V gene is TRBV10-3, the J gene TRBJ2-5, with 9 bases matching TRBD2. The CDR3 has 14 amino acids. The ends lost 8 bases at V and 3 bases at J; junction bases unmatched: 7. CDR1 is ENHRY, CDR2 SYGVKD, per germline. The CDR3 DNA follows: TGTGCCATCGGGACCCGCGGGGGGGAAGAGACCCAGTACTTC. Translation gives CAIGTRGGEETQYF.

As for this clone: This same CDR3 is encoded by further DNA sequences in the sample. The gene calls are TRBV6-5 and TRBJ2-7; D is perhaps TRBD2 (6 bases). This CDR3 is 12 amino acids long. Trimming removed 6 bases from V and 6 bases from J, with 12 bases in between. Germline lookup yields CDR1 MNHEY and CDR2 SVGAGI. CDR3 nucleotide sequence: TGTGCCAGCAGCAGACTAGTAGGCGAGCAGTACTTC. It specifies CASSRLVGEQYF.

This clone was counted between two and nine times. J is TRBJ2-7 and V is TRBV28, with 7 nucleotides matching TRBD2. Germline assignment: CDR1 MDHEN and CDR2 SYDVKM. The CDR3 extends over 16 amino acids. Trimming at V came to 3 bases and at J to 3 bases, leaving 11 bases not matched to a gene. The CDR3 reads CASSFIWGRAVYEQYF. CDR3 in DNA: TGTGCCAGCAGTTTTATATGGGGGAGGGCCGTCTACGAGCAGTACTTC.

V usage is TRBV7-9 and J usage is TRBJ2-1; tentative D call: TRBD2 (6 bases). V was trimmed by 6 bases and J by 14 bases, leaving 17 bases between them. Germline V gene lookup returns CDR1 SEHNR and CDR2 FQNEAQ (reference sequence). CDR3 length equals 12 residues. The CDR3 is CASSRGLGGEFF. The CDR3 bases are TGTGCCAGCAGTAGAGGGCTTGGCGGGGAGTTCTTC. The whole variable domain, filled in from reference TRBV7-9 and TRBJ2-1, reads DTGVSQNPRHKITKRGQNVTFRCDPISEHNRLYWYRQTLGQGPEFLTYFQNEAQLEKSRLLSDRFSAERPKGSFSTLEIQRTEQGDSAMYLCASSRGLGGEFFGPGTRLTVL.

This chain links TRBV7-8 with TRBJ1-1; 12 bases line up with TRBD1. Germline lookup yields CDR1 SGHVS and CDR2 FQNEAQ. The length of the CDR3 is 17 residues. The V gene end was trimmed by 1 base and the J gene end by 4 bases; junction bases not matched to a gene: 7. CDR3 sequence (DNA): TGTGCCAGCAGCTTAGTTGGGACAGGGGGCGCGGGCACTGAAGCTTTCTTT. Translating gives CASSLVGTGGAGTEAFF.

This clone was counted a few times. This chain joins TRBV15 and TRBJ2-1; D remains unclear. The V gene's germline CDR1 is LNHNV and CDR2 YYDKDF (reference sequence). V lost 0 bases to trimming and J lost 4 bases, with 7 bases between them. The CDR3 loop spans 14 amino acids. CDR3 loop: CATSRDPSYNEQFF. The CDR3 DNA is TGTGCCACCAGCAGAGACCCTAGTTACAATGAGCAGTTCTTC.

The V gene is TRBV1, the J gene TRBJ2-3; the table calls TRBD2, which could not be checked here. TRBV1 represents a pseudogene. The CDR3 length is 15 residues. The CDR3: CTSSQGLAGADTQYF. CDR3 in DNA: TGCACCAGCAGCCAAGGACTAGCGGGAGCAGATACGCAGTATTTT.

Many counts were recorded for this clone. V gene TRBV7-9 combines with J gene TRBJ2-3; possible D gene TRBD2, 6 bases. Germline assignment: CDR1 SEHNR and CDR2 FQNEAQ (reference sequence). This CDR3 spans 14 amino acids. Deletions cut 2 bases from V and 3 bases from J, with 9 bases between. The DNA of the CDR3 is TGTGCCAGCAGCTTAACACTAGCAACAGATACGCAGTATTTT. Translation gives CASSLTLATDTQYF. The whole variable domain, filled in from reference TRBV7-9 and TRBJ2-3, reads DTGVSQNPRHKITKRGQNVTFRCDPISEHNRLYWYRQTLGQGPEFLTYFQNEAQLEKSRLLSDRFSAERPKGSFSTLEIQRTEQGDSAMYLCASSLTLATDTQYFGPGTRLTVL.

V gene TRBV6-1 combines with J gene TRBJ2-1; D perhaps matches TRBD2 (5 bases). The germline V and J ends were trimmed by 3 bases and 0 bases, with 12 bases remaining between them. Germline loops: CDR1 MNHNS, CDR2 SASEGT. The length of the CDR3 is 16 residues. The CDR3 bases are TGTGCCAGCAGTGACCGGGGATTGAGCTCCTACAATGAGCAGTTCTTC. Its translation is CASSDRGLSSYNEQFF.

The sample holds a few counts of this clone. This chain connects TRBV6-4 to TRBJ1-1; TRBD1 aligns across 10 bases. CDR3 length equals 13 residues. The V segment lost 6 bases and the J segment 7 bases; nucleotides outside the gene matches: 5. CDR1 is MRHNA and CDR2 is SNTAGT in the germline V gene. CDR3 bases: TGTGCCAGCAGGAGACAGGGGGCGAGTGAAGCTTTCTTT. This sequence encodes CASRRQGASEAFF.

The chain joins TRBV11-2 to TRBJ1-2, with TRBD1 matching over 8 bases. The V gene end was trimmed by 5 bases and the J gene end by 6 bases; junction bases not matched to a gene: 5. The CDR3 spans 13 residues. Germline CDR1 reads SGHAT; CDR2 reads FQNNGV. The CDR3 reads CASSTPQGDGYTF. CDR3 bases: TGTGCCAGCAGCACACCACAGGGGGATGGCTACACCTTC.

The chain uses TRBV6-6 and TRBJ1-5; 8 nucleotides align to TRBD1. CDR1 and CDR2 (germline): MNHNY, SVGAGI (reference sequence). CDR3 size: 13 residues. After removal of 6 bases from V and 7 bases from J, the junction contained 5 bases not matched to a gene. CDR3: CASSGQGRQPQHF. CDR3 in DNA: TGTGCCAGCAGCGGACAGGGCCGCCAGCCCCAGCATTTT.

The chain couples TRBV7-9 to TRBJ1-2, with TRBD1 matching over 8 bases. The CDR3 has 15 amino acids. The germline V gene has CDR1 SEHNR and CDR2 FQNEAQ (reference sequence). With 0 bases clipped from V and 6 bases from J, the junction kept 6 bases outside the gene matches. CDR3 bases: TGTGCCAGCAGCTTAGCGGGACAGGTGTTACATGGCTACACCTTC. This sequence encodes CASSLAGQVLHGYTF.

This clone has only a few counts. The genes are TRBV28 and TRBJ1-2; TRBD1 might be the D (6 bases). Germline assignment: CDR1 MDHEN and CDR2 SYDVKM. The CDR3 consists of 12 residues. Trimming stripped 4 bases from V and 4 bases from J, with 7 bases between. CDR3 coding DNA: TGTGCCAGCAGTTCGGACAGCTATGGCTACACCTTC. Amino acid sequence: CASSSDSYGYTF.

The chain employs TRBV28 and TRBJ2-7; D uncertain. The CDR3 is 14 residues long. The V gene lost 4 bases and the J gene lost 5 bases, with 15 bases spanning the gap. The germline CDR1 and CDR2 sequences are MDHEN and SYDVKM. The CDR3 is CASSSRWARDEQYF. The CDR3 nucleotides read TGTGCCAGCAGTTCCCGTTGGGCTCGCGACGAGCAGTACTTC.

The chain is built from TRBV9 and TRBJ2-2; D may be TRBD1 (6 bases). The V end lost 4 bases, the J end lost 3 bases, and 13 bases lay between the germline ends. Germline CDR1 and CDR2: SGDLS and YYNGEE. The CDR3 extends over 15 amino acids. The CDR3 DNA reads TGTGCCAGCAGCCCGTCTGGGGGCTACACCGGGGAGCTGTTTTTT. This encodes CASSPSGGYTGELFF.

This clone was detected only a few times. J is TRBJ2-7 and V is TRBV4-3; 9 bases map to TRBD2. The germline V gene encodes CDR1 LGHNA and CDR2 YSLEER. This CDR3 comprises 16 residues. The junction had 7 bases not matched to a gene; V was cut back by 0 bases and J by 4 bases. The chain's CDR3 is CASSQDLAGDQYEQYF. CDR3 sequence (DNA): TGCGCCAGCAGCCAAGATTTAGCGGGAGATCAGTACGAGCAGTACTTC.

The table lists this clone with a few counts. This rearrangement joins TRBV5-1 to TRBJ1-4; 7 nucleotides agree with TRBD1. After removal of 8 bases from V and 2 bases from J, the junction contained 6 bases not matched to a gene. CDR1 and CDR2 from the germline V gene are SGHRS and YFSETQ. This CDR3 region has 14 residues. CDR3 sequence reads: CASKRQGTNEKLFF. CDR3 nucleotides: TGCGCCAGTAAAAGACAGGGTACTAATGAAAAACTGTTTTTT.

There are a few counts of this clone. The chain recombines TRBV13 with TRBJ1-2, with D possibly matching TRBD1 (5 bases). The CDR3 covers 13 residues. The V and J ends lost 5 bases and 3 bases respectively, with 10 bases between them. Germline V gene lookup returns CDR1 PRHDT and CDR2 FYEKMQ (reference sequence). The chain's CDR3 is CASSLTRDYGYTF. The CDR3 DNA reads TGTGCCAGCAGCCTAACCAGGGACTATGGCTACACCTTC.

The table lists this clone with a few counts. The rearrangement links TRBV30 to TRBJ2-1; TRBD2 is a possible D gene (5 bases). The CDR3 contains 15 residues. Per the germline V gene, CDR1 is GTSNPN and CDR2 is SVGIG (reference sequence). Between the trimmed V and J ends, which lost 0 bases and 0 bases, there was a span of 9 bases. The CDR3 loop reads CAWSVPRGSYNEQFF. The CDR3 nucleotides read TGTGCCTGGAGTGTACCCCGGGGCTCCTACAATGAGCAGTTCTTC.

This clone has just a few counts. Here the CDR3 reads CASSAQAGGTDTQYF. Written as DNA, the CDR3 is TGCGCCAGCAGCGCCCAGGCGGGAGGCACAGATACGCAGTATTTT. The chain employs TRBV5-1 and TRBJ2-3; 7 nucleotides agree with TRBD2. This CDR3 has 15 amino acids. V trimming: 4 bases; J trimming: 1 base; junction bases outside the gene matches: 6. CDR1 is SGHRS and CDR2 is YFSETQ in the germline V gene.

The chain joins TRBV7-3 to TRBJ1-2, with 7 bases that match TRBD1. Germline CDR1 SGHTA, CDR2 FQGTGA. The CDR3 is 16 amino acids. V was clipped by 5 bases and J by 8 bases; unmatched bases: 17. The CDR3 DNA is TGTGCCAGCAGCCAAACTTTTAACAGGGGATGGGGCGGCTACACCTTC. Translated: CASSQTFNRGWGGYTF.